Listed below are T cell receptor beta chains from one sample, sequenced in a study of monozygotic twins with inflammatory bowel disease. TCRdb reprocessed the 5' RACE reads; each CDR3 protein has one entry and no DNA is given. This sample's table reports 140,000 to 150,000 distinct CDR3 sequences. Specimen: blood. These TCRs come from a human donor with ulcerative colitis or Crohn's disease, or a healthy co-twin of an affected twin (not recorded which). Each CDR3 is given with its conserved first and last residue.

v_gene,j_gene,CDR3aa
TRBV5-1,TRBJ1-4,CASSFKTGWTDEILFF
TRBV20-1,TRBJ1-6,CSARTGNLYNSPLHF
TRBV7-2,TRBJ1-4,CASSLTGSNEKLFF
TRBV20-1,TRBJ1-2,CSARDLRTGFNYGYTF
TRBV12-3/TRBV12-4,TRBJ2-1,CASSLAGRHNEQFF
TRBV27,TRBJ1-5,CASSLYQGGSNQPQHF
TRBV5-4,TRBJ1-1,CASSPGQGEDTEAFF
TRBV6-1,TRBJ2-1,CASRPGLVAADGHEQFF
TRBV5-1,TRBJ2-3,CASSPRGREPDTQYF
TRBV5-1,TRBJ2-5,CASSLVGRELQETQYF